The 22 T cell receptor beta chains below all came from one sample that was sequenced in a study of identical twins. From the 5' RACE reads, TCRdb called clonotypes with MiXCR, one entry per CDR3 protein. Of about 190,000 distinct CDR3 sequences listed, around 15% are singletons. In addition, the sample was reused for a study of T cells expressing NK-cell markers.

The sequencing input was CD8+ T cells sorted from blood. These receptors all stem from a woman under 30 in good health.

V and J are TRBV5-1 and TRBJ2-5; 9 bases are shared with TRBD2. Losses at the gene ends were 0 bases for V and 6 bases for J; bases not matched to a gene: 15. The V gene's germline CDR1 is SGHRS and CDR2 YFSETQ. This CDR3 is 18 amino acids long. CDR3: CASSLASGARVEDKTQYF. CDR3 DNA sequence: TGCGCCAGCAGCTTGGCTAGCGGGGCCCGAGTGGAGGACAAGACCCAGTACTTC.

This clonotype was counted between two and nine times. Here the CDR3 DNA reads TGTGCCATCAGCTTACTAGCGGGGACCTACAATGAGCAGTTCTTC. This sequence encodes CAISLLAGTYNEQFF. This chain connects TRBV10-3 to TRBJ2-1; 10 nucleotides align to TRBD2. CDR1 and CDR2 (germline): ENHRY, SYGVKD. The CDR3 is made up of 15 amino acids. The V gene end was trimmed by 6 bases and the J gene end by 2 bases; junction bases not matched to a gene: 4.

This clonotype appeared once. This chain links TRBV27 with TRBJ1-1; a possible D gene is TRBD1 (6 bases). Germline values: CDR1 MNHEY, CDR2 SMNVEV (reference sequence). The CDR3 runs to 16 residues. Trimming stripped 1 base from V and 1 base from J, with 13 bases between. This CDR3 is CASSLLGQGSNTEAFF. The CDR3 bases are TGTGCCAGCAGTTTATTGGGGCAGGGGTCGAACACTGAAGCTTTCTTT.

By its share, this clonotype is medium-sized. This rearrangement joins TRBV20-1 to TRBJ1-1; D is undetermined. CDR3 length: 13 amino acids. Trimming left V 2 bases short and J 8 bases short, with 15 bases between. CDR1 and CDR2 from the germline V gene are DFQATT and SNEGSKA (reference sequence). CDR3 protein: CSARPQQELEAFF. In nucleotides, the CDR3 is TGCAGTGCTAGACCTCAGCAGGAACTGGAAGCTTTCTTT.

The table lists this clonotype with many counts. The J gene is TRBJ2-1, the V gene TRBV7-9, with 9 positions matching TRBD1. CDR1 is SEHNR, CDR2 FQNEAQ, per germline (reference sequence). This CDR3 has 16 amino acids. V dropped 5 bases and J dropped 0; count of bases not matched to a gene: 5. CDR3 coding DNA: TGTGCCAGCAGCGATACAGGGGGCAGCTCCTACAATGAGCAGTTCTTC. Translating gives CASSDTGGSSYNEQFF. The full variable domain, its missing parts supplied by reference TRBV7-9 and TRBJ2-1, is DTGVSQNPRHKITKRGQNVTFRCDPISEHNRLYWYRQTLGQGPEFLTYFQNEAQLEKSRLLSDRFSAERPKGSFSTLEIQRTEQGDSAMYLCASSDTGGSSYNEQFFGPGTRLTVL.

There are many counts of this clonotype. Relative to the germline gene, one junction end is altered; a read error may explain this. The chain recombines TRBV12-3 or TRBV12-4 with TRBJ2-7, with D unclear. CDR3 size: 13 residues. The CDR3 sequence: CASSLGPSYEQYF. CDR3 coding DNA: TGTGCCAGCAGCTTAGGACCGTCCTACGAGCAGTACTTC.

This clonotype has more than one count but fewer than ten. J is TRBJ2-7 and V is TRBV7-9, with 7 bases lining up with TRBD1. Germline values: CDR1 SEHNR, CDR2 FQNEAQ (reference sequence). The V segment lost 5 bases and the J segment 3 bases; nucleotides outside the gene matches: 7. This CDR3 is 14 amino acids long. This chain's CDR3 is CASSPPQGSYEQYF. The CDR3 DNA is TGTGCCAGCAGCCCTCCACAGGGGAGCTACGAGCAGTACTTC.

This clonotype was seen repeatedly, ten times or more. This chain joins TRBV5-1 and TRBJ2-1; no definite D call. The CDR3 runs to 13 residues. V was pared by 8 bases and J by 9 bases, with 18 bases between. Germline V CDR1 and CDR2: SGHRS, YFSETQ. CDR3 DNA: TGCGCCAGTCGCCCCTCAATGGGTGTTGAGCAGTTCTTC. Its translation: CASRPSMGVEQFF.

The CDR3 reads CASSQDETGVSYEQYF. CDR3 sequence (DNA): TGCGCCAGCAGCCAAGACGAGACAGGCGTCTCCTACGAGCAGTACTTC. The chain combines TRBV4-1 with TRBJ2-7, with D possibly being TRBD1 (6 bases). The CDR3 contains 16 residues. CDR1 is MGHRA and CDR2 is YSYEKL in the germline V gene. Trimming stripped 0 bases from V and 0 bases from J, with 12 bases between.

The CDR3 here is CASSEHGTSGRVFPEQYF. The DNA of the CDR3 is TGCGCCAGCAGCGAACACGGGACTAGCGGGAGGGTTTTTCCCGAGCAGTACTTC. This rearrangement joins TRBV5-1 to TRBJ2-7; 16 nucleotides agree with TRBD2. In germline, CDR1 is SGHRS, CDR2 YFSETQ. V was clipped by 4 bases and J by 6 bases; unmatched bases: 13. There are 18 residues in the CDR3. The whole variable domain, filled in from reference TRBV5-1 and TRBJ2-7, reads KAGVTQTPRYLIKTRGQQVTLSCSPISGHRSVSWYQQTPGQGLQFLFEYFSETQRNKGNFPGRFSGRQFSNSRSEMNVSTLELGDSALYLCASSEHGTSGRVFPEQYFGPGTRLTVT.

V and J are TRBV19 and TRBJ2-1; 9 bases are shared with TRBD2. V was clipped by 3 bases and J by 2 bases; unmatched bases: 2. Germline CDR1 LNHDA, CDR2 SQIVND (reference sequence). The CDR3 runs to 15 residues. CDR3 sequence: CASSIGTSPYNEQFF. As DNA, the CDR3 is TGTGCCAGTAGTATCGGGACTAGCCCCTACAATGAGCAGTTCTTC. Supplemented by reference TRBV19 and TRBJ2-1, the full variable domain reads DGGITQSPKYLFRKEGQNVTLSCEQNLNHDAMYWYRQDPGQGLRLIYYSQIVNDFQKGDIAEGYSVSREKKESFPLTVTSAQKNPTAFYLCASSIGTSPYNEQFFGPGTRLTVL.

The chain carries TRBV20-1 and TRBJ2-7; TRBD2 might be the D (6 bases). Between the trimmed V and J ends, which lost 6 bases and 0 bases, there was a span of 12 bases. The CDR3 length is 13 residues. Germline values: CDR1 DFQATT, CDR2 SNEGSKA (reference sequence). The CDR3 loop reads CSARDRYSYEQYF. DNA of the CDR3: TGCAGTGCGCGGGACCGATACTCCTACGAGCAGTACTTC.

This clonotype came up a few times. The chain recombines TRBV15 with TRBJ2-1; D call uncertain. This CDR3 contains 12 residues. Trimming took off 3 bases at V and 5 bases at J, with 5 bases between the two ends. Germline values: CDR1 LNHNV, CDR2 YYDKDF (reference sequence). This CDR3 reads CATSSFDNEQFF. In DNA, the CDR3 is TGTGCCACCAGCAGTTTCGACAATGAGCAGTTCTTC. Variable domain in full (rest from reference TRBV15 and TRBJ2-1): DAMVIQNPRYQVTQFGKPVTLSCSQTLNHNVMYWYQQKSSQAPKLLFHYYDKDFNNEADTPDNFQSRRPNTSFCFLDIRSPGLGDTAMYLCATSSFDNEQFFGPGTRLTVL.

This clonotype has a handful of counts. The V gene is TRBV5-1, the J gene TRBJ2-7; tentative D call: TRBD2 (6 bases). This CDR3 region has 18 residues. From germline, CDR1 is SGHRS and CDR2 YFSETQ. V was shortened by 2 bases and J by 0 bases, with 21 bases between the two germline ends. The CDR3 DNA reads TGCGCCAGCAGCTTTCCTGGGGGAGCGGGCACTCTCTCCTACGAGCAGTACTTC. It translates to CASSFPGGAGTLSYEQYF.

This clonotype was counted between two and nine times. The V gene is TRBV5-1, the J gene TRBJ2-7; possibly TRBD2 for D (5 bases). The CDR3 sequence is 15 residues long. V lost 3 bases and J lost 4, with 17 bases in between. The germline CDR1 and CDR2 sequences are SGHRS and YFSETQ. The CDR3 reads CASSSDDGLIYEQYF. The CDR3 bases are TGCGCCAGCAGCTCGGACGACGGACTGATATACGAGCAGTACTTC. Based on the CDR3 plus reference TRBV5-1 and TRBJ2-7, the full variable domain is KAGVTQTPRYLIKTRGQQVTLSCSPISGHRSVSWYQQTPGQGLQFLFEYFSETQRNKGNFPGRFSGRQFSNSRSEMNVSTLELGDSALYLCASSSDDGLIYEQYFGPGTRLTVT.

This clonotype was detected a few times. The V and J genes are TRBV6-5 and TRBJ1-1, with D possibly matching TRBD1 (6 bases). The CDR3 loop spans 16 amino acids. V lost 0 bases and J 0 bases, leaving 11 bases between the germline ends. Germline assignment: CDR1 MNHEY and CDR2 SVGAGI. The CDR3 nucleotides read TGTGCCAGCAGTTACTCAGACAGGTCCATGAACACTGAAGCTTTCTTT. This encodes CASSYSDRSMNTEAFF.

This clonotype has just a few counts. V and J are TRBV3-1 and TRBJ2-1, with D perhaps matching TRBD1 (6 bases). The CDR3 loop spans 15 amino acids. The V end lost 3 bases, the J end lost 0 bases, and 9 bases lay between the germline ends. Germline-derived CDR1 and CDR2 are LGHDT and YNNKEL (reference sequence). The DNA for the CDR3 is TGTGCCAGCAGCCAGGGGGCAGACTCCTACAATGAGCAGTTCTTC. Translated, it gives CASSQGADSYNEQFF.

This clonotype has only a few counts. V gene TRBV7-9 combines with J gene TRBJ2-1; 8 bases are shared with TRBD2. CDR1 is SEHNR and CDR2 is FQNEAQ in the germline V gene (reference sequence). This CDR3 is built from 15 residues. Trimming took 2 bases from V and 5 from J; bases not matched to a gene: 5. CDR3 in amino acids: CASSLFGGGNNEQFF. DNA of the CDR3: TGTGCCAGCAGCTTATTCGGGGGGGGGAACAATGAGCAGTTCTTC.

This clonotype was found many times. The rearrangement links TRBV7-2 to TRBJ2-2, with D hard to call. The length of the CDR3 is 12 residues. The ends were cut back, 1 base at V and 7 bases at J, with 4 bases in the middle. Germline values: CDR1 SGHTA, CDR2 FQGNSA. In DNA form, the CDR3 reads TGTGCCAGCAGCTTAGGTGTCGGGGAGCTGTTTTTT. Residues: CASSLGVGELFF.

This clonotype was counted between two and nine times. The CDR3 ends on some other residue instead of the conserved phenylalanine or tryptophan, so this is likely a read error. This rearrangement joins TRBV5-1 to TRBJ2-5, with TRBD1 matching over 9 bases. CDR1 SGHRS and CDR2 YFSETQ come from the germline V gene. The CDR3 is 17 residues long. The V segment lost 1 base and the J segment 4 bases; nucleotides outside the gene matches: 11. The chain's CDR3 is CASSLTTGQGLGETQYL. DNA of the CDR3: TGCGCCAGCAGCTTGACGACCGGACAGGGGCTGGGAGAGACCCAGTACCTC.

This clonotype came up a few times. V usage is TRBV10-2 and J usage is TRBJ2-3; 12 bases align to TRBD2. The germline CDR1 and CDR2 sequences are WSHSY and SAAADI. CDR3 length equals 15 residues. The trim removed 7 bases at V and 2 bases at J, leaving 4 bases unmatched. This CDR3 is CASTGLAGLTDTQYF. Here the CDR3 DNA reads TGCGCCAGCACGGGACTAGCGGGCCTCACAGATACGCAGTATTTT.

The rearrangement links TRBV7-3 to TRBJ2-2; D might be TRBD1 (6 bases). Between the trimmed V and J ends, which lost 0 bases and 8 bases, there was a span of 7 bases. The germline V gene has CDR1 SGHTA and CDR2 FQGTGA. The CDR3 loop spans 13 amino acids. CDR3 protein: CASSLTGAGELFF. Written as DNA, the CDR3 is TGTGCCAGCAGCTTAACGGGGGCGGGGGAGCTGTTTTTT.